The clone carrying this TCR beta chain was seen a handful of times. The antigen is not known. TCRdb called the RT-PCR reads again in MiXCR, with one record for every CDR3 protein. The sample carries some 480,000 distinct CDR3 sequences, approximately 11% recorded once. These data belong to a study of response to subunit inactivated influenza vaccine. Findings of the study overall: The authors suggested that few new T cells are recruited per seasonal influenza vaccination.

The V gene lost 3 bases and the J gene lost 1 base, with 12 bases spanning the gap. CDR3 length: 15 residues. This clonotype was sampled from a man in his forties or fifties who received an inactivated influenza vaccine. The rearrangement joins TRBV12-3 or TRBV12-4 to TRBJ1-2, with D possibly TRBD1 on 5 matching bases. This material consisted of PBMCs from blood, taken roughly 46 days after vaccination. CDR3 sequence reads: CASSLGGGNNYGYTF. As DNA, the CDR3 is TGTGCCAGCAGTTTGGGGGGAGGGAATAACTATGGCTACACCTTC.